This TCR beta chain was sequenced during a study of blood T cell repertoires in COVID-19. Study-wide context: The study drew acute and convalescent COVID-19 samples from the United States, Italy and Spain. PBMCs, B-cell-depleted T cells, or T cells provided the cDNA or gDNA that made up the material.

The germline gives CDR1 ENHRY, CDR2 SYGVKD. V was clipped by 0 bases and J by 6 bases, with 12 bases between them. The CDR3 runs to 15 residues. Per the original methods: From reference gene primer amplification, estimates of nucleated cell counts were derived. Produced via immunoSEQ multiplex PCR; TCRdb's table is partial and in-frame only. That table furnishes V, J and clone size, whereas the DNA furnished D and trimming. The sample has fewer than 350,000 clones; 70% to 90% are singletons. As to this clone: Other DNA sequences in the same sample also yield this CDR3.

The chain recombines TRBV10-3 with TRBJ1-5; the D gene is possibly TRBD1 (5 bases). This TCR derives from a woman between 25 and 40 years old who had recovered from COVID-19. What was sequenced was peripheral blood. The CDR3 DNA reads TGTGCCATCAGTGAGTCTACGGGGGTGGGTCAGCCCCAGCATTTT. It encodes CAISESTGVGQPQHF.